This T cell receptor (beta chain) was obtained from a study of OX40 agonist ivuxolimab in advanced cancers. Study findings and constraints: The average count of expanded clones was higher among CD8+ T cells than among CD4+.

This clone was recorded once. Antigen unknown. Data came from immunoSEQ multiplex PCR; TCRdb stores just in-frame clones and leaves some out. There are over 10,000 clones in the sample; about 68% occur only once, and around a quarter lies in the top ten. Germline V gives CDR1 SGDLS, CDR2 YYNGEE. Trimming removed 4 bases from V and 2 bases from J, with 12 bases in between. This CDR3 spans 15 amino acids. The receptor was derived from an adult with an advanced solid tumor such as melanoma, head and neck, liver or kidney cancer. The V gene is TRBV9, the J gene TRBJ2-2; weak D call: TRBD2 (5 bases). The sequences come from CD4+ or CD8+ T cells sorted from blood, collected in a trial of the OX40 agonist ivuxolimab. The CDR3: CASSPSGTNTGELFF. DNA for the CDR3: TGTGCCAGCAGCCCCAGCGGAACAAACACCGGGGAGCTGTTTTTT.